A single sample gave rise to the 23 T cell receptor beta chains below, sequenced in a study of prognosis after radiotherapy for stage I lung cancer. Genomic DNA was the source, and TCR beta CDR3 was amplified from it by two-round multiplex PCR. During first-round PCR, primers specific to each TRBV and TRBJ gene were used. Using its own MiXCR run on the multiplex PCR reads, TCRdb lists one record per CDR3 protein. The top ten clones hold about two fifths of a sample with around 20,000 distinct CDR3 sequences, around 40% of them seen once. The sample here was PBMCs, taken before or after stereotactic body radiation therapy (not recorded which). The receptors originated from a donor of 50 years or more with non-small cell lung cancer.

Points on this clonotype: A far larger clone is one nucleotide away, so this likely arose from a read error. The rearrangement joins TRBV11-1 to TRBJ1-2; no definite D call. Trimming cost V 3 bases and J 2 bases, with 7 bases left between them. CDR1 is SGHAT, CDR2 FQDESV, per germline (reference sequence). The CDR3 sequence is 13 residues long. The CDR3: CASSFQENYGYTF. CDR3 nucleotides: TGTGCCAGCAGCTTTCAGGAAAACTATGGCTACACCTTC.

This clonotype was found many times. The chain recombines TRBV30 with TRBJ1-4, with 7 bases aligning to TRBD1. Germline CDR1 is GTSNPN and CDR2 is SVGIG (reference sequence). This CDR3 comprises 13 residues. The junction had 6 bases not matched to a gene; V was cut back by 5 bases and J by 6 bases. CDR3 residues: CAWDQGEDEKLFF. CDR3 in DNA: TGTGCCTGGGACCAGGGGGAGGATGAAAAACTGTTTTTT.

This clonotype has at least ten counts. The chain is built from TRBV19 and TRBJ2-5; D perhaps matches TRBD1 (5 bases). The germline V and J ends were trimmed by 4 bases and 5 bases, with 14 bases remaining between them. Germline CDR1 reads LNHDA; CDR2 reads SQIVND (reference sequence). There are 14 residues in the CDR3. CDR3: CASSRAGYSETQYF. As DNA, the CDR3 is TGTGCCAGTAGTAGGGCAGGGTATTCGGAGACCCAGTACTTC.

For this clonotype: A far larger clone is only one base removed, so a read error is likely. The rearrangement uses TRBV6-8 and TRBJ1-2; 9 bases line up with TRBD1. CDR1 MNHGY and CDR2 SAAAGT come from the germline V gene. This CDR3 is 11 amino acids long. In DNA form, the CDR3 reads TGTTCCAGCCGGACAGGGGATGGCTACACCTTC. Translating gives CSSRTGDGYTF.

The table lists this clonotype with a few counts. This may be a read error, as it is one base from a much larger clone. V and J are TRBV20-1 and TRBJ2-1; 7 nucleotides line up with TRBD2. The ends lost 3 bases at V and 7 bases at J; junction bases unmatched: 9. Germline lookup yields CDR1 DFQATT and CDR2 SNEGSKA (reference sequence). The CDR3 covers 14 residues. In DNA, the CDR3 is TGCAGTGCTAGGGGGGGGTGTTTGCAGAATGAGCAGTTCTTC. This codes for CSARGGCLQNEQFF.

The chain combines TRBV3-1 with TRBJ1-3; tentative D call: TRBD1 (5 bases). In germline, CDR1 is LGHDT, CDR2 YNNKEL (reference sequence). The CDR3 length is 15 residues. V gave up 4 bases and J gave up 2 bases, with 12 bases separating them. The CDR3 region is CASSLRGAAGNTIYF. The CDR3 DNA is TGTGCCAGCAGCCTAAGGGGAGCTGCTGGAAACACCATATATTTT.

This clonotype was observed at least ten times. The DNA is omitted, as the CDR3 cannot be located on it reliably, and the CDR3 follows TCRdb's listing. The chain couples TRBV28 to TRBJ2-2; the table's D call, TRBD2, has no DNA check behind it. With termini counted, the CDR3 has 12 amino acids. Germline values: CDR1 MDHEN, CDR2 SYDVKM. CDR3 region: CASSLEREELFF.

This clonotype was recorded only once. The junction differs from germline at one of its ends, possibly a read error. The chain uses TRBV12-3 or TRBV12-4 and TRBJ2-5, with TRBD2 matching 7 bases. The CDR3 has 15 residues. The CDR3 coding sequence is TGTGCCAGCAGTTCCTGGGGGGACTACAAAGATACCCAGTACTTC. Amino acids: CASSSWGDYKDTQYF.

This chain connects TRBV19 to TRBJ2-1, with D unresolved. Trimming took off 11 bases at V and 4 bases at J, with 9 bases between the two ends. The CDR3 loop spans 11 amino acids. CDR1 and CDR2 (germline): LNHDA, SQIVND (reference sequence). CDR3 region: CAVESYNEQFF. The CDR3 coding sequence is TGTGCCGTGGAGAGTTACAATGAGCAGTTCTTC.

V and J are TRBV28 and TRBJ1-5; TRBD1 aligns across 9 bases. Unmatched junction bases numbered 10, after V lost 1 base and J lost 6 bases. Germline CDR1 reads MDHEN; CDR2 reads SYDVKM. This CDR3 is 17 amino acids long. The CDR3 DNA is TGTGCCAGCAGTTTATTCTCGGACAGGGGTTTGGGTCAGCCCCAGCATTTT. As protein: CASSLFSDRGLGQPQHF.

Points on this clonotype: It differs at one base from a far larger clone, so likely a read error. The J gene is TRBJ2-2, the V gene TRBV6-9, with 8 nucleotides matching TRBD1. Germline assignment: CDR1 MNHGY and CDR2 SVAAGI. Trimming removed 5 bases from V and 4 bases from J; junction bases left unmatched: 15. The CDR3 is made up of 18 amino acids. As DNA, the CDR3 is TGTGCCAGCAGTGTAACCTCAGGGGGCGTTTACGTCACCGGGGAGCTGTTTTTT. This translates into CASSVTSGGVYVTGELFF.

The chain is built from TRBV6-5 and TRBJ2-1, with D perhaps matching TRBD1 (5 bases). The V and J ends lost 4 bases and 8 bases respectively, with 12 bases between them. This CDR3 has 13 amino acids. Looked up from germline, CDR1 is MNHEY and CDR2 is SVGAGI. The CDR3 DNA is TGTGCCAGCAGTTTAGGCCTCAGGGATGAGCAGTTCTTC. This sequence encodes CASSLGLRDEQFF.

This clonotype was seen ten or more times. V is TRBV6-1 and J is TRBJ2-6, with D unresolved. V was trimmed by 6 bases and J by 1 base, leaving 10 bases between them. Germline V gene lookup returns CDR1 MNHNS and CDR2 SASEGT. CDR3 length equals 15 residues. CDR3 region: CASRKGFSGANVLTF. In nucleotides, the CDR3 is TGTGCCAGCAGAAAAGGTTTTTCTGGGGCCAACGTCCTGACTTTC.

This clonotype was seen just once. The chain is built from TRBV20-1 and TRBJ1-5; 7 bases map to TRBD1. The V segment lost 0 bases and the J segment 6 bases; nucleotides outside the gene matches: 8. Germline CDR1 DFQATT, CDR2 SNEGSKA (reference sequence). The CDR3 covers 15 residues. The CDR3 DNA sequence: TGCAGTGCTAGAGATATGGCAGGGGGGGTTCAGCCCCAGCATTTT. It codes for CSARDMAGGVQPQHF.

J is TRBJ2-7 and V is TRBV9, with TRBD2 identical over 8 bases. This CDR3 region has 16 residues. J was trimmed by 2 bases and V by 4 bases; bases with no gene match: 11. Germline lookup yields CDR1 SGDLS and CDR2 YYNGEE. The CDR3 DNA is TGTGCCAGCAGCTCTCCCAGCGGGGGCGATACCTACGAGCAGTACTTC. Amino acid sequence: CASSSPSGGDTYEQYF.

In its sample, this clonotype was seen many times. This sequence joins TRBV5-1 and TRBJ2-5; 8 positions match TRBD1. Germline V gene data show CDR1 as SGHRS and CDR2 as YFSETQ. V lost 0 bases, J lost 5 bases, and 6 bases stayed unmatched. The CDR3 has 15 residues. CDR3 DNA sequence: TGCGCCAGCAGCTTGGCGGGACAGGTGCGGGAGACCCAGTACTTC. The encoded protein is CASSLAGQVRETQYF.

The table lists this clonotype with many counts. The chain uses TRBV24-1 and TRBJ1-3; 9 nucleotides agree with TRBD1. Trimming at V came to 10 bases and at J to 0 bases, leaving 18 bases not matched to a gene. The length of the CDR3 is 19 residues. Germline CDR1 KGHDR, CDR2 SFDVKD. CDR3 in DNA: TGTGCCACTTTCCCACTCAGAGCCGGGACAGGGCCCTCTGGAAACACCATATATTTT. Its translation is CATFPLRAGTGPSGNTIYF.

This clonotype was recorded only once. This chain joins TRBV28 and TRBJ2-7, with 8 bases fitting TRBD1. The V segment lost 6 bases and the J segment 4 bases; nucleotides outside the gene matches: 8. CDR3 length: 14 residues. CDR1 MDHEN and CDR2 SYDVKM come from the germline V gene. CDR3 amino acids: CASRPGGTGYEQYF. Written as DNA, the CDR3 is TGTGCCAGCAGACCAGGGGGGACAGGATACGAGCAGTACTTC.

At least ten counts were recorded for this clonotype. V usage is TRBV11-1 and J usage is TRBJ2-7; TRBD2 matches 8 bases. Unmatched junction bases numbered 14, after V lost 5 bases and J lost 2 bases. The germline gives CDR1 SGHAT, CDR2 FQDESV (reference sequence). The length of the CDR3 is 17 residues. The CDR3: CASSQKSGGASAYEQYF. DNA for the CDR3: TGTGCCAGCAGCCAAAAGTCCGGGGGGGCGTCCGCCTACGAGCAGTACTTC.

The table lists this clonotype with many counts. The chain links TRBV11-3 to TRBJ2-3, with a weak D call TRBD2 (5 bases). The CDR3 length is 13 residues. Trimming removed 5 bases from V and 2 bases from J, with 8 bases in between. The germline V gene has CDR1 SGHNT and CDR2 YENEEA. CDR3: CASSPRVTDTQYF. DNA for the CDR3: TGTGCCAGCAGCCCGAGGGTCACAGATACGCAGTATTTT.

In its sample, this clonotype was seen many times. CDR3 loop: CASSYQGADEQYF. The CDR3 nucleotides read TGTGCCAGCAGCTACCAGGGGGCTGACGAGCAGTACTTC. This rearrangement joins TRBV7-8 to TRBJ2-7, with 8 bases matching TRBD1. The junction had 4 bases not matched to a gene; V was cut back by 4 bases and J by 5 bases. Germline V gives CDR1 SGHVS, CDR2 FQNEAQ. This CDR3 is 13 amino acids long.

This clonotype was counted only a few times. The rearrangement joins TRBV12-3 or TRBV12-4 to TRBJ2-7; D may be TRBD1 (5 bases). V lost 4 bases and J 4 bases, leaving 5 bases between the germline ends. The length of the CDR3 is 11 residues. Here the CDR3 DNA reads TGTGCCAGCAGTTCAGGGTACGAGCAGTACTTC. It translates to CASSSGYEQYF.

This clonotype was seen ten or more times. V is TRBV14 and J is TRBJ2-2; the D gene is possibly TRBD1 (5 bases). Germline CDR1 is SGHDN and CDR2 is FVKESK. Trimming cost V 0 bases and J 8 bases, with 13 bases left between them. The CDR3 length is 15 residues. This CDR3 reads CASSQDAGFDGELFF. CDR3 DNA sequence: TGTGCCAGCAGCCAAGATGCAGGGTTTGATGGGGAGCTGTTTTTT.